The text below deals with one TCR beta chain. No antigen is known for it. This may come from a read error, since a much larger clone is one base off. The data are from a study of T-cell memory formation after mild COVID-19. 5'RACE with constant-segment primers built TCRalpha and TCRbeta cDNA libraries with UMIs. TCRdb re-called the 5' RACE reads through MiXCR, storing one row per CDR3 protein. The sample has 250,000 to 400,000 distinct CDR3 sequences; roughly an eighth are singletons. The CDR3 length is 14 residues. Deletions cut 4 bases from V and 0 bases from J, with 9 bases between. The V gene's germline CDR1 is MNHEY and CDR2 SMNVEV (reference sequence). Broader study findings: Second-wave clones peaking on day 37 lacked confirmed SARS-CoV-2 specificity. Later expanders leaned toward CD4+, whereas clones contracting from day 15 to 85 were balanced CD4/CD8.

The sequence was collected from a man aged 18 to 30 who had mild COVID-19 (a few samples of this study predate the infection). Cell type and time point are not known. The chain joins TRBV27 to TRBJ1-1; maybe TRBD1 (5 bases). The specimen sequenced was PBMCs or a T cell subset sorted from them (not recorded which). The CDR3 DNA follows: TGTGCCAGCAGTTGGGGACGGATGAACACTGAAGCTTTCTTT. Its protein is CASSWGRMNTEAFF.